The sequence of this TCR beta chain was determined in a study of post-analysis software for immune sequencing data. Study-level points and caveats: The study found significantly lower normalized Chao1 diversity in multiple sclerosis patients than in controls. Controls showed lower frequencies than patients for five or six TRBV segments, and TRBV5-6, TRBV5-1 and TRBV20-1 were among these.

With 6 bases clipped from V and 13 bases from J, the junction kept 10 bases outside the gene matches. This CDR3 is built from 13 residues. TCR beta cDNA libraries included unique molecular identifiers. Input of roughly 0.9 to 11 million T cells yielded 500,000 to 650,000 cDNA molecules. TCRdb recomputed calls from the PCR reads with MiXCR, one row per CDR3 protein. The table has fewer than 850,000 distinct CDR3 sequences, under 60% seen once. Details on this clonotype: Its target is not known.

Material for sequencing was blood. The receptor was derived from a girl aged 10 to 17 with multiple sclerosis. The chain joins TRBV12-3 or TRBV12-4 to TRBJ2-1; 9 nucleotides agree with TRBD2. The CDR3 here is CASRGLAGETQFF. For the CDR3, the DNA is TGTGCCAGCAGGGGACTAGCTGGTGAGACCCAGTTCTTC.